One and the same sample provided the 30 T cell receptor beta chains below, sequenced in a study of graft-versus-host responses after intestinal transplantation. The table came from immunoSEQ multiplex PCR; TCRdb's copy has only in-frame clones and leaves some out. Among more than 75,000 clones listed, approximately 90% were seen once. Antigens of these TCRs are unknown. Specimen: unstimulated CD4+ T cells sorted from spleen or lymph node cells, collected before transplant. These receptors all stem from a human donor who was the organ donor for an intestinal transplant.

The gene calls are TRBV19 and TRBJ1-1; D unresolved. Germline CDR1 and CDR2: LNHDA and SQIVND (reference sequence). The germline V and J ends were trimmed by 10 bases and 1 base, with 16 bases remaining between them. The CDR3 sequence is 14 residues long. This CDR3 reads CANTPRSRNTEAFF. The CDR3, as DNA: TGTGCCAATACCCCCCGGTCGAGGAACACTGAAGCTTTCTTT.

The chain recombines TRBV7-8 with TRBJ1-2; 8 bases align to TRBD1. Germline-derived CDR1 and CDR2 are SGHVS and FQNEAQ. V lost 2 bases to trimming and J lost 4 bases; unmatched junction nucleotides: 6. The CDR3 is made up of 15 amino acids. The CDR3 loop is CASSLKNQGAYGYTF. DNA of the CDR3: TGTGCCAGCAGCTTAAAAAACCAGGGGGCCTATGGCTACACCTTC. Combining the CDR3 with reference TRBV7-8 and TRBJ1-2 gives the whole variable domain GAGVSQSPRYKVAKRGQDVALRCDPISGHVSLFWYQQALGQGPEFLTYFQNEAQLDKSGLPSDRFFAERPEGSVSTLKIQRTQQEDSAVYLCASSLKNQGAYGYTFGSGTRLTVV.

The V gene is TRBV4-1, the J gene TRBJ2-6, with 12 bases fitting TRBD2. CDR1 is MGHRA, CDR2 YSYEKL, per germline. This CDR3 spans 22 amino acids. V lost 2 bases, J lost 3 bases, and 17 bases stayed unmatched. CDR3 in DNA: TGCGCCAGCAGCCAAACCCGCGTGGGGGCTAGCGGGAGGGCCGGTGGGGCCAACGTCCTGACTTTC. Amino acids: CASSQTRVGASGRAGGANVLTF.

The CDR3 sequence: CASSIVGQGLGYTF. The CDR3 DNA reads as TGCGCCAGCAGCATTGTGGGACAGGGGCTTGGCTACACCTTC. The chain links TRBV5-1 to TRBJ1-2; 10 positions match TRBD1. Per the germline V gene, CDR1 is SGHRS and CDR2 is YFSETQ. The trim removed 4 bases at V and 7 bases at J, leaving 7 bases unmatched. The CDR3 totals 14 residues.

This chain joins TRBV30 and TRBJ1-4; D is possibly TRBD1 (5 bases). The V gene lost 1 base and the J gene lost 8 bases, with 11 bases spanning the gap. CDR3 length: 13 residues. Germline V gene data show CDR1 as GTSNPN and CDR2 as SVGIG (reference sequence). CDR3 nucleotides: TGTGCCTGGAGTGCAGGGCCCGAGGAAAAACTGTTTTTT. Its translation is CAWSAGPEEKLFF.

The CDR3 reads CASVTQARSGANVLTF. CDR3 DNA: TGTGCCAGCGTAACACAGGCTAGGTCTGGGGCCAACGTCCTGACTTTC. The chain is built from TRBV5-8 and TRBJ2-6; weak D call: TRBD1 (5 bases). Per germline, CDR1 SGHTS and CDR2 YDEGEE. V was cut by 7 bases and J by 1 base, with 15 bases left in between. This CDR3 has 16 amino acids.

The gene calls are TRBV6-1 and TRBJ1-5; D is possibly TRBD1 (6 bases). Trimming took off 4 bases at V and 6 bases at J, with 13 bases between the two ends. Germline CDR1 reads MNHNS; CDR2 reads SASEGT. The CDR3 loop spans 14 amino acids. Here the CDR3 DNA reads TGTGCCAGCAGTGGGTGGGGGCAGGGTCAGCCCCAGCATTTT. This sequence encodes CASSGWGQGQPQHF.

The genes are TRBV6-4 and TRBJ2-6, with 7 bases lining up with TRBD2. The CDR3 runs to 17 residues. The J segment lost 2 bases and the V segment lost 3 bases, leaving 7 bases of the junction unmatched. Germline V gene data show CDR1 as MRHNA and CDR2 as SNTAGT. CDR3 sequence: CASSEASGLTGANVLTF. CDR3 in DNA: TGTGCCAGCAGTGAGGCTAGCGGTCTGACTGGGGCCAACGTCCTGACTTTC.

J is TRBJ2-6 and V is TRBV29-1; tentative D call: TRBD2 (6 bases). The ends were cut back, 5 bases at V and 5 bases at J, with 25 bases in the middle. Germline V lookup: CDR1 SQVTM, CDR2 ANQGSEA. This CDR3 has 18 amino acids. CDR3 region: CSVRALLAYKSRANVLTF. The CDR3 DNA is TGCAGCGTTCGTGCCCTACTAGCATACAAAAGTCGGGCCAACGTCCTGACTTTC. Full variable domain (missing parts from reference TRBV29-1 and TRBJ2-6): SAVISQKPSRDICQRGTSLTIQCQVDSQVTMMFWYRQQPGQSLTLIATANQGSEATYESGFVIDKFPISRPNLTFSTLTVSNMSPEDSSIYLCSVRALLAYKSRANVLTFGAGSRLTVL.

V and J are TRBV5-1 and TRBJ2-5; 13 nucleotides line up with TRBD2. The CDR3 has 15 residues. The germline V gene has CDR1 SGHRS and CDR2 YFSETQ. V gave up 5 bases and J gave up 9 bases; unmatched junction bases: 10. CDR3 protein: CASRQGLAGSAAQYF. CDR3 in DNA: TGCGCCAGCAGGCAGGGACTAGCGGGGTCGGCGGCCCAGTACTTC.

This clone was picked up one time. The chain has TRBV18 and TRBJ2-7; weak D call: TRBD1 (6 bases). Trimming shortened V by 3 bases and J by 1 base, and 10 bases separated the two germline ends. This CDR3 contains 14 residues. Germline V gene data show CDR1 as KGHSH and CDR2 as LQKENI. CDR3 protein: CASSPSGTSYEQYF. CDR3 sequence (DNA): TGTGCCAGCTCACCTTCCGGGACATCCTACGAGCAGTACTTC.

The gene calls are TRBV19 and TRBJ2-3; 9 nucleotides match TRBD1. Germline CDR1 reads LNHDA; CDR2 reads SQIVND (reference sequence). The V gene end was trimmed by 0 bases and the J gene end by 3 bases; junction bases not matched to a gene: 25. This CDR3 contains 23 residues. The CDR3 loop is CASSIEPMPRTGTGSGATDTQYF. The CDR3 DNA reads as TGTGCCAGTAGTATAGAGCCGATGCCACGGACCGGGACAGGGAGTGGGGCAACAGATACGCAGTATTTT.

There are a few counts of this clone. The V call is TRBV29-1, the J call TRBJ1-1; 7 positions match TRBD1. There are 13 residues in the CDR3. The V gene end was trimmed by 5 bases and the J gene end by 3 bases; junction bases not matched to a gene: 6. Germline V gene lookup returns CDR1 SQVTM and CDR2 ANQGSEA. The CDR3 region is CSVPGTAHTEAFF. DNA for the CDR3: TGCAGCGTTCCCGGGACAGCGCACACTGAAGCTTTCTTT.

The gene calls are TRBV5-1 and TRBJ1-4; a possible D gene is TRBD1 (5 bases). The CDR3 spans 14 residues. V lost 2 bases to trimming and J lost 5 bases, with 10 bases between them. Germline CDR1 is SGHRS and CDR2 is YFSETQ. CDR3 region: CASSFGHQNEKLFF. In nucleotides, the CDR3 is TGCGCCAGCAGCTTCGGACATCAGAATGAAAAACTGTTTTTT.

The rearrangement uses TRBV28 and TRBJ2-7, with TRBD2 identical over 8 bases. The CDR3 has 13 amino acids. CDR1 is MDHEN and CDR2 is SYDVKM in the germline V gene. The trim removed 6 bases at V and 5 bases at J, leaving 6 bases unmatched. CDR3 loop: CASSPGGGDEQYF. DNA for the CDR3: TGTGCCAGCAGCCCCGGGGGGGGCGACGAGCAGTACTTC.

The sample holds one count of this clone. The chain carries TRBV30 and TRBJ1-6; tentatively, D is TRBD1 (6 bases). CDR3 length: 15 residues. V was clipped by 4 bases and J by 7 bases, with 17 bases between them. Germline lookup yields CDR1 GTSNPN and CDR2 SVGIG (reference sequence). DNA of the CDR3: TGTGCCTGGACCCACCCCGACAGGACGAATTCACCCCTCCACTTT. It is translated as CAWTHPDRTNSPLHF. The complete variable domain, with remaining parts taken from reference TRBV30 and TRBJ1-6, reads SQTIHQWPATLVQPVGSPLSLECTVEGTSNPNLYWYRQAAGRGLQLLFYSVGIGQISSEVPQNLSASRPQDRQFILSSKKLLLSDSGFYLCAWTHPDRTNSPLHFGNGTRLTVT.

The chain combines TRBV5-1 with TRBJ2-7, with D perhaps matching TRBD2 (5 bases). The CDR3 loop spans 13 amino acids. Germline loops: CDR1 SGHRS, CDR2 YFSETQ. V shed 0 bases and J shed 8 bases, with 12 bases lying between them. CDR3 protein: CASSLGERGKQYF. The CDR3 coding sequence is TGCGCCAGCAGCTTGGGCGAGCGAGGGAAGCAGTACTTC.

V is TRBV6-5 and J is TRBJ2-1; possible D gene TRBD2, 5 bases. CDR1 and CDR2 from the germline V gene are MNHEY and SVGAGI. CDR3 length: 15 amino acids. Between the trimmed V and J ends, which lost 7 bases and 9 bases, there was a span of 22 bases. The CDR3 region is CASTQRLAASGEQFF. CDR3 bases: TGTGCCAGCACCCAGCGGCTAGCAGCGAGTGGTGAGCAGTTCTTC.

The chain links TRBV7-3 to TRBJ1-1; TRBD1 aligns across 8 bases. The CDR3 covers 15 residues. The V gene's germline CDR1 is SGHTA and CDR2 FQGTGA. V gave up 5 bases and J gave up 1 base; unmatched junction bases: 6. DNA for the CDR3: TGTGCCAGCAGCACCTGGACAGGGCGGAACACTGAAGCTTTCTTT. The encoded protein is CASSTWTGRNTEAFF.

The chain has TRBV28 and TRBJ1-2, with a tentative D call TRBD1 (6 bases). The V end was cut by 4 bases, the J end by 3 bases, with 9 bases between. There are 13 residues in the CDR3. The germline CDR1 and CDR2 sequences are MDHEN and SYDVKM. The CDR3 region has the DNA TGTGCCAGCAGTTACGCAGGGGACTATGGCTACACCTTC. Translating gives CASSYAGDYGYTF.

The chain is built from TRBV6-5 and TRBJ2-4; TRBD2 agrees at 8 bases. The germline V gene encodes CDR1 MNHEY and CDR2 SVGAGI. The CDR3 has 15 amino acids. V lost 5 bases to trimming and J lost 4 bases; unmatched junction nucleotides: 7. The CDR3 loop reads CASSSSGTEKNIQYF. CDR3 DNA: TGTGCCAGCAGTAGTAGCGGGACGGAGAAAAACATTCAGTACTTC.

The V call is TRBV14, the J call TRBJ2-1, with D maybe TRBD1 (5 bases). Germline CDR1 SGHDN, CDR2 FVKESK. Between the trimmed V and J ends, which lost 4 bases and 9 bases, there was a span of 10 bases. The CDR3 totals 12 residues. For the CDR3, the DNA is TGTGCCAGCAGCCCTGGACATTTTGAGCAGTTCTTC. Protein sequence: CASSPGHFEQFF.

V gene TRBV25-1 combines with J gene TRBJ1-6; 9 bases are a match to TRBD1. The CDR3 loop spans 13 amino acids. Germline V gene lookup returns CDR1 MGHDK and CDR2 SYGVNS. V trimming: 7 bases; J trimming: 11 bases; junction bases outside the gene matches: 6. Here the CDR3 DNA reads TGTGCCAGCACCCTAGGACAGGGGACACCCCTCCACTTT. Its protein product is CASTLGQGTPLHF.

In DNA, the CDR3 is TGTGCCAGCAGTTCCGGACTAGCGGGAGGGTACTACAATGAGCAGTTCTTC. This sequence encodes CASSSGLAGGYYNEQFF. V and J are TRBV28 and TRBJ2-1, with 15 bases identical to TRBD2. Germline lookup yields CDR1 MDHEN and CDR2 SYDVKM. This CDR3 region has 17 residues. V shed 4 bases, J shed 3 bases, and the junction held 4 bases outside the gene matches. Filled out from reference TRBV28 and TRBJ2-1, the complete variable domain reads DVKVTQSSRYLVKRTGEKVFLECVQDMDHENMFWYRQDPGLGLRLIYFSYDVKMKEKGDIPEGYSVSREKKERFSLILESASTNQTSMYLCASSSGLAGGYYNEQFFGPGTRLTVL.

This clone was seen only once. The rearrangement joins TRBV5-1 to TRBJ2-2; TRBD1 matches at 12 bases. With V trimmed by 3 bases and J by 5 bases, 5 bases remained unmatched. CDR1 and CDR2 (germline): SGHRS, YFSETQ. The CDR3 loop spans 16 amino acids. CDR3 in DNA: TGCGCCAGCAGCTGGGGACAGGGGGCATCAACCGGGGAGCTGTTTTTT. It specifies CASSWGQGASTGELFF. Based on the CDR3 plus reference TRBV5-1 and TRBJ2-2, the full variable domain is KAGVTQTPRYLIKTRGQQVTLSCSPISGHRSVSWYQQTPGQGLQFLFEYFSETQRNKGNFPGRFSGRQFSNSRSEMNVSTLELGDSALYLCASSWGQGASTGELFFGEGSRLTVL.

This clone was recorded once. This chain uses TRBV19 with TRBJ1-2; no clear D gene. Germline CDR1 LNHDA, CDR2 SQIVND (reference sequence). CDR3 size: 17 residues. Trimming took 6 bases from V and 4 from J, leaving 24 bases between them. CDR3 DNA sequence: TGTGCCAGTAGCAGCATTACAGAGATGGGCCTGGTCTATGGCTACACCTTC. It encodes CASSSITEMGLVYGYTF.

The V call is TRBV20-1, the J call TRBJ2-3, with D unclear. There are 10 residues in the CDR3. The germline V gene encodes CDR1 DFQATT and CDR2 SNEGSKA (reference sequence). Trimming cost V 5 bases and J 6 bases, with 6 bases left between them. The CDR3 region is CSARFDTQYF. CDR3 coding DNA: TGCAGTGCTCGGTTCGATACGCAGTATTTT.

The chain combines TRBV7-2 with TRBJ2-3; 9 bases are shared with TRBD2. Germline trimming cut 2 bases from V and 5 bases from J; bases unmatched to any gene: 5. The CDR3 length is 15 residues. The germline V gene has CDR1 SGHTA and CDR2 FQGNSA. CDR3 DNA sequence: TGTGCCAGCAGCTTATTAGCGGGAGTGGGAGATACGCAGTATTTT. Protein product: CASSLLAGVGDTQYF.

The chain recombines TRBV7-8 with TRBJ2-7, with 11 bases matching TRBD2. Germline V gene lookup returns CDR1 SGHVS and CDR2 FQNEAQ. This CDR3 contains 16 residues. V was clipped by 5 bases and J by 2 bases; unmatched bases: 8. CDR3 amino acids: CASSPRTSGPAYEQYF. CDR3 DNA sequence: TGTGCCAGCAGCCCCAGGACTAGCGGGCCTGCCTACGAGCAGTACTTC.

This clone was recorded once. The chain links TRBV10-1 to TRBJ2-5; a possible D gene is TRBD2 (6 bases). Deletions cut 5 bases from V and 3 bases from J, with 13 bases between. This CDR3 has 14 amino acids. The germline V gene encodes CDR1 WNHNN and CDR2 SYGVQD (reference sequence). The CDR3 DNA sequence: TGCGCCAGCAGTCCTGGGGGAGGAGAAGAGACCCAGTACTTC. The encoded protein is CASSPGGGEETQYF.